This T cell receptor (beta chain) was found in a study of blood T cell repertoires in COVID-19. Study-level background: Samples came from the United States, Italy and Spain, spanning acute and convalescent COVID-19. T cells, B-cell-depleted T cells, or PBMCs provided the cDNA or gDNA that served as material.

Authors' data handling: Estimated nucleated cell counts came from reference gene primer amplification. The method was immunoSEQ multiplex PCR; TCRdb's version includes in-frame clones alone and lacks a portion of them. D and trimming come from the DNA, and the V and J calls and clone size come from that table. The sample holds a few hundred thousand clones, more than 65% seen once. This CDR3 is built from 13 residues. Deletions cut 8 bases from V and 6 bases from J, with 16 bases between. The chain recombines TRBV12-3 or TRBV12-4 with TRBJ1-1; D unresolved. This receptor was obtained from a woman aged 25 to 45 who had recovered from COVID-19. Source material: peripheral blood. CDR3 residues: CASELTVGAEAFF. The CDR3 DNA sequence: TGTGCCAGCGAATTAACGGTCGGGGCTGAAGCTTTCTTT.